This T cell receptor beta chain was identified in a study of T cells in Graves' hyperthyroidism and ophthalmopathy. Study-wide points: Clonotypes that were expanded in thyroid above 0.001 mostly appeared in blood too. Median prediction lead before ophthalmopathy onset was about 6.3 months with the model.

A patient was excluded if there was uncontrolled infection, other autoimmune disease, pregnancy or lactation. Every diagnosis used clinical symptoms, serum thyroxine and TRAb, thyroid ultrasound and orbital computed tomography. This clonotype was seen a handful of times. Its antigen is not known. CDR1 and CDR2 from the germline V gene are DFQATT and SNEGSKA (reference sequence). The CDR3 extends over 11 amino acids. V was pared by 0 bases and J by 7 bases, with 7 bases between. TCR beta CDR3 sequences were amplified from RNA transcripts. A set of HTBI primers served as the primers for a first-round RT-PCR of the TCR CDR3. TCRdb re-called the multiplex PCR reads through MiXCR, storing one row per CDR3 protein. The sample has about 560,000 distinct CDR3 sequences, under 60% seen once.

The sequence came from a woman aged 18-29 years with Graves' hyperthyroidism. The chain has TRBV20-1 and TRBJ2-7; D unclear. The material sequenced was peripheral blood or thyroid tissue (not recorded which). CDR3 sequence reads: CSARDLEEQYF. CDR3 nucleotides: TGCAGTGCTAGAGATCTGGAGGAGCAGTACTTC.